This entry lists 6 T cell receptor beta chains sequenced from one sample in a study of cytomegalovirus exposure and HLA in healthy donors. The PCR contained 60 Vbeta and 13 Jbeta primers. Sequencing used immunoSEQ multiplex PCR; TCRdb keeps in-frame clones, though not all of them. The sample yields around 150,000 clones, 60% to 80% seen once. Sequencing was carried out using PBMCs. Every receptor here comes from a woman in her thirties in good health and CMV-seronegative.

V gene TRBV6-1 combines with J gene TRBJ2-1, with 8 positions matching TRBD2. The CDR3 covers 15 residues. Losses at the gene ends were 5 bases for V and 0 bases for J; bases not matched to a gene: 3. Germline V gene data show CDR1 as MNHNS and CDR2 as SASEGT. CDR3 loop: CASSIAGSSYNEQFF. The CDR3 DNA reads as TGTGCCAGCAGTATAGCGGGGAGCTCCTACAATGAGCAGTTCTTC.

The CDR3 nucleotides are TGTGCCAGCAGCTTAGTATCGCGGGGTAACCAAGAGACCCAGTACTTC. This gives the protein CASSLVSRGNQETQYF. The rearrangement uses TRBV7-2 and TRBJ2-5; D may be TRBD2 (6 bases). The CDR3 has 16 amino acids. The V gene lost 1 base and the J gene lost 0 bases, with 12 bases spanning the gap. Germline CDR1 is SGHTA and CDR2 is FQGNSA.

The chain couples TRBV5-1 to TRBJ1-2; no firm D call. V lost 0 bases to trimming and J lost 2 bases, with 14 bases between them. Germline values: CDR1 SGHRS, CDR2 YFSETQ. This CDR3 contains 16 residues. In nucleotides, the CDR3 is TGCGCCAGCAGCTTGGCCCGGGGTTTAAGGAACTATGGCTACACCTTC. As protein: CASSLARGLRNYGYTF.

V is TRBV5-1 and J is TRBJ2-1; 8 bases align to TRBD2. The junction had 9 bases not matched to a gene; V was cut back by 1 base and J by 6 bases. The CDR3 is 16 amino acids. Germline values: CDR1 SGHRS, CDR2 YFSETQ. In DNA form, the CDR3 reads TGCGCCAGCAGCTTGAGATCGGGGGGGCTAGGCAATGAGCAGTTCTTC. Amino acid sequence: CASSLRSGGLGNEQFF. Full variable domain (outside the CDR3, taken from reference TRBV5-1 and TRBJ2-1): KAGVTQTPRYLIKTRGQQVTLSCSPISGHRSVSWYQQTPGQGLQFLFEYFSETQRNKGNFPGRFSGRQFSNSRSEMNVSTLELGDSALYLCASSLRSGGLGNEQFFGPGTRLTVL.

The rearrangement joins TRBV5-1 to TRBJ1-4, with no clear D. Germline V gives CDR1 SGHRS, CDR2 YFSETQ. The ends were cut back, 2 bases at V and 3 bases at J, with 8 bases in the middle. This CDR3 is 14 amino acids long. The CDR3 loop is CASSFTGANEKLFF. DNA for the CDR3: TGCGCCAGCAGCTTTACGGGAGCTAATGAAAAACTGTTTTTT.

The chain combines TRBV6-5 with TRBJ1-1; no reliable D call. CDR3 length: 16 amino acids. The V end was cut by 4 bases, the J end by 3 bases, with 18 bases between. Germline assignment: CDR1 MNHEY and CDR2 SVGAGI. The CDR3 spells CASSSLAGSEDTEAFF. In DNA form, the CDR3 reads TGTGCCAGCAGTTCTCTGGCCGGGTCGGAGGACACTGAAGCTTTCTTT.